A single sample gave rise to the 8 T cell receptor beta chains below, sequenced in a study of CD8 T cells in Susac syndrome. The authors reverse transcribed about 0.45 to 1 ug RNA with random hexamers. TCRdb processed the immunoSEQ multiplex PCR reads anew with MiXCR; each CDR3 protein has one entry. The data show around 270,000 distinct CDR3 sequences, almost 85% seen once. Sequencing input: CD8+ T cells from PBMCs. The receptors were gathered from a human donor with multiple sclerosis.

This sequence joins TRBV28 and TRBJ2-1, with 7 bases that match TRBD1. The trim removed 3 bases at V and 4 bases at J, leaving 3 bases unmatched. The CDR3 has 14 residues. CDR1 is MDHEN, CDR2 SYDVKM, per germline. CDR3 amino acids: CASSFGQVYNEQFF. CDR3 nucleotide sequence: TGTGCCAGCAGTTTTGGACAGGTATACAATGAGCAGTTCTTC.

J is TRBJ2-3 and V is TRBV12-3 or TRBV12-4, with D possibly being TRBD2 (6 bases). CDR3 length: 17 amino acids. V was clipped by 3 bases and J by 6 bases, with 22 bases between them. In nucleotides, the CDR3 is TGTGCCAGCAGTTTTCCGGGAGCAAGCCCTCGGACGGATACGCAGTATTTT. It yields the protein CASSFPGASPRTDTQYF.

The rearrangement joins TRBV6-1 to TRBJ2-7; 10 bases align to TRBD2. CDR3 length equals 16 residues. V lost 2 bases, J lost 4 bases, and 8 bases stayed unmatched. From germline, CDR1 is MNHNS and CDR2 SASEGT. The CDR3 loop reads CASSESGLAGVYEQYF. The CDR3, as DNA: TGTGCCAGCAGTGAAAGTGGTCTAGCGGGAGTTTACGAGCAGTACTTC.

V usage is TRBV19 and J usage is TRBJ1-2, with 7 bases that match TRBD1. Germline trimming cut 5 bases from V and 4 bases from J; bases unmatched to any gene: 10. Per the germline V gene, CDR1 is LNHDA and CDR2 is SQIVND (reference sequence). The CDR3 covers 15 residues. The CDR3 bases are TGTGCCAGTAGTCCTCAGGGGGACTTTGGCTATGGCTACACCTTC. The encoded protein is CASSPQGDFGYGYTF.

The chain employs TRBV20-1 and TRBJ2-3; 11 bases match TRBD2. The V gene's germline CDR1 is DFQATT and CDR2 SNEGSKA (reference sequence). V gave up 6 bases and J gave up 5 bases; unmatched junction bases: 13. There are 16 residues in the CDR3. The CDR3 loop reads CSATPTSGSLRDTQYF. As DNA, the CDR3 is TGCAGTGCAACCCCAACTAGCGGGAGCTTGCGAGATACGCAGTATTTT.

This chain uses TRBV7-2 with TRBJ2-5; D perhaps matches TRBD1 (5 bases). The CDR3 is made up of 18 amino acids. Looked up from germline, CDR1 is SGHTA and CDR2 is FQGNSA. Trimming removed 5 bases at V and 2 bases at J, with 24 bases between. The CDR3 is CASSQGAGRNPLQETQYF. The CDR3 DNA is TGTGCCAGCAGCCAAGGGGCCGGACGGAACCCTTTACAAGAGACCCAGTACTTC.

The chain links TRBV21-1 to TRBJ1-1; TRBD1 is the table's D call and was not checked against the DNA. TRBV21-1 is recorded as a pseudogene. The CDR3 length is 19 residues. CDR3 bases: TGTGCCAGCAGCAAAGAGGGACCTGGACAGGGAGGGATGAACACTGAAGCTTTCTTT. This translates into CASSKEGPGQGGMNTEAFF.

The count of this clonotype is one. The chain links TRBV27 to TRBJ2-5; D may be TRBD1 (6 bases). This CDR3 is built from 13 residues. Germline V gives CDR1 MNHEY, CDR2 SMNVEV (reference sequence). V was shortened by 6 bases and J by 5 bases, with 13 bases between the two germline ends. The CDR3 region has the DNA TGTGCCAGCAGCCCGAGGGGGTGGGAGACCCAGTACTTC. It encodes CASSPRGWETQYF.